The T cell receptor (beta chain) described here comes from a study of T cells after posttransplantation cyclophosphamide. The CDR3 is 15 residues long. V gave up 7 bases and J gave up 5 bases; unmatched junction bases: 13. Looked up from germline, CDR1 is SQVTM and CDR2 is ANQGSEA. Findings and caveats of the study: After PTCy, TRB diversity resembled that of CNI/methotrexate controls. Blood and skin or GI T cell repertoires showed limited TRB overlap. Donor CD8+ memory clones often dominated recipient blood repertoires at later times.

To note about this clone: Its antigen is not identified.

Profiled with immunoSEQ multiplex PCR; TCRdb holds only in-frame clones, not every one. This sample has approximately 4,200 clones; about 81% occur once, and the top ten carry roughly a sixth. A marrow graft followed busulfan-fludarabine conditioning, with cyclophosphamide on days +3 and +4. The source material was PBMCs, sampled after an allogeneic stem cell transplant with post-transplant cyclophosphamide. The source of this sequence is a female patient aged 50-59 years who received an allogeneic stem cell transplant from a related donor, was CMV-positive, and had no GVHD. Some T cells may be transferred from the graft donor. This chain links TRBV29-1 with TRBJ2-5, with 10 bases aligning to TRBD2. The chain's CDR3 is CSAPRWLAGDETQYF. The CDR3 DNA sequence: TGCAGCGCACCCCGTTGGCTAGCGGGGGATGAGACCCAGTACTTC.